This T cell receptor beta chain was retrieved from a study of T cells in Graves' hyperthyroidism and ophthalmopathy. This clonotype was observed many times. The CDR3 is 12 residues long. Germline values: CDR1 DFQATT, CDR2 SNEGSKA (reference sequence). Trimming took 6 bases from V and 3 from J, leaving 11 bases between them. Amplification of TCR beta CDR3 regions was performed using RNA transcripts as template. RT-PCR in the first round (using the HTBI primer set) targeted the TCR CDR3. TCRdb reprocessed the multiplex PCR reads via MiXCR and lists one record per CDR3 protein. The table lists around 250,000 distinct CDR3 sequences, 13% to 15% of them singletons, with roughly 13% in the top ten.

This sequence originates from a woman in her forties with Graves' hyperthyroidism that later progressed to Graves' ophthalmopathy. What was sequenced was blood. The chain recombines TRBV20-1 with TRBJ1-2; tentative D call: TRBD1 (6 bases). CDR3 amino acids: CSAHWTDYGYTF. The CDR3 DNA reads TGCAGTGCCCATTGGACAGACTATGGCTACACCTTC.